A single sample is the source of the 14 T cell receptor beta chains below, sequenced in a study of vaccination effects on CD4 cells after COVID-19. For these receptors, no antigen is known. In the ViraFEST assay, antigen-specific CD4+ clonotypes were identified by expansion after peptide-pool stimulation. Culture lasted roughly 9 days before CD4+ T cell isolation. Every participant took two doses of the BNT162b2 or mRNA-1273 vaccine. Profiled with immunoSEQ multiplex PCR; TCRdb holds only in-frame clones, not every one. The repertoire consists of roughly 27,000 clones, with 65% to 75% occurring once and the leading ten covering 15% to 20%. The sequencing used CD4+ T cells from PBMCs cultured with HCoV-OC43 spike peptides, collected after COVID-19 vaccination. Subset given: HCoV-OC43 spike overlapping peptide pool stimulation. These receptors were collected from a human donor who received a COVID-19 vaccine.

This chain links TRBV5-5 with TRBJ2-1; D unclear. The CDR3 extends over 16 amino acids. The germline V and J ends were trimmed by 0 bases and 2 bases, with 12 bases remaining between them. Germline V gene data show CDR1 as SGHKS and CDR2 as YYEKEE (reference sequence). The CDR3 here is CASSLGAGPPYNEQFF. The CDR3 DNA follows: TGTGCCAGCAGCTTGGGGGCTGGGCCCCCCTACAATGAGCAGTTCTTC.

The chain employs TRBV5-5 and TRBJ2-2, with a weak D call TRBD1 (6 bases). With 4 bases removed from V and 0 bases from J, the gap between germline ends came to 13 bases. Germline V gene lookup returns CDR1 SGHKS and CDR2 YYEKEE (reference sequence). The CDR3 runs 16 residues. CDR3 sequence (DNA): TGTGCCAGCAGCCTAACAGGGATCCCGAACACCGGGGAGCTGTTTTTT. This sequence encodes CASSLTGIPNTGELFF.

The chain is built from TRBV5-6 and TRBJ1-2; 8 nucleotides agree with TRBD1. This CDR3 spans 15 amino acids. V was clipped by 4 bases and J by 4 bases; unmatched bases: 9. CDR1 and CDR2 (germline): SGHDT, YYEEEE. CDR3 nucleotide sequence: TGTGCCAGCAGCCGAGTACAGGGGGTGTCCTATGGCTACACCTTC. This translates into CASSRVQGVSYGYTF.

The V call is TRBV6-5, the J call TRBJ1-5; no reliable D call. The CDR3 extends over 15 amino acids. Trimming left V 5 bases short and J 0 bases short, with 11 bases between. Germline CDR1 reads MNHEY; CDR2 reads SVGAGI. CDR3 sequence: CASSKNLDSNQPQHF. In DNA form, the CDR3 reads TGTGCCAGCAGTAAAAACCTTGATAGCAATCAGCCCCAGCATTTT.

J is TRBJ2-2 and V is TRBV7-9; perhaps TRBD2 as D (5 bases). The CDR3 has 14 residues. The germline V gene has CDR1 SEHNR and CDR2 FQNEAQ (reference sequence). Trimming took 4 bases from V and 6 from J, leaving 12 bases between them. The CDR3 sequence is CASSSGLYAGELFF. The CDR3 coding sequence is TGTGCCAGCAGCTCCGGACTCTACGCCGGGGAGCTGTTTTTT.

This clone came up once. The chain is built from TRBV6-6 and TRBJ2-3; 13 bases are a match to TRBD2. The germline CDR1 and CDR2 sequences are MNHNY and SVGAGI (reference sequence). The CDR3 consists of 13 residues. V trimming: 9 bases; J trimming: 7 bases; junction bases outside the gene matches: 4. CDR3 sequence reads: CASRTSGRYTQYF. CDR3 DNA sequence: TGTGCCAGTAGGACTAGCGGGAGATATACGCAGTATTTT.

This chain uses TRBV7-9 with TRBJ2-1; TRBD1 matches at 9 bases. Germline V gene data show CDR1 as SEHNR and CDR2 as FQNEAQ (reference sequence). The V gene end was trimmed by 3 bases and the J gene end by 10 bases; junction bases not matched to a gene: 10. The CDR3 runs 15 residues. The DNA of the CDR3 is TGTGCCAGCAGCTTTGCTCCCGGGACAGGGAGCGAGCAGTTCTTC. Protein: CASSFAPGTGSEQFF.

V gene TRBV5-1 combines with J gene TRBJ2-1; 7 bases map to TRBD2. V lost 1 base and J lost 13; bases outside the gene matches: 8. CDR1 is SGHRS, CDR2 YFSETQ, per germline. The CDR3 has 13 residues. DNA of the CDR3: TGCGCCAGCAGCTTGAAGGGAGGGAGGGGACAGTTCTTC. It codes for CASSLKGGRGQFF. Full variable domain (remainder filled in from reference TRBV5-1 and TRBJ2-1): KAGVTQTPRYLIKTRGQQVTLSCSPISGHRSVSWYQQTPGQGLQFLFEYFSETQRNKGNFPGRFSGRQFSNSRSEMNVSTLELGDSALYLCASSLKGGRGQFFGPGTRLTVL.

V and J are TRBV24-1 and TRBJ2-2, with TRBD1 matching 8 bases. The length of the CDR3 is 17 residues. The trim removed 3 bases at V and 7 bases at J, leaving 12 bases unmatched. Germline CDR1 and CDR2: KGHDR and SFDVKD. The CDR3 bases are TGTGCCACCAGTGATCGTAGATATAGGACAGGGAACGGGGAGCTGTTTTTT. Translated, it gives CATSDRRYRTGNGELFF.

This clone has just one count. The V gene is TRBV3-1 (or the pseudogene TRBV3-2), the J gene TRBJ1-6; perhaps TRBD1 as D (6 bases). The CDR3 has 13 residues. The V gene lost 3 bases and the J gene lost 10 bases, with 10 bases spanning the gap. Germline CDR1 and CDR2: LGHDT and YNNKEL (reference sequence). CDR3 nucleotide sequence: TGTGCCAGCAGCCAGGGGGCGCGATCACCCCTCCACTTT. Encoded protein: CASSQGARSPLHF.

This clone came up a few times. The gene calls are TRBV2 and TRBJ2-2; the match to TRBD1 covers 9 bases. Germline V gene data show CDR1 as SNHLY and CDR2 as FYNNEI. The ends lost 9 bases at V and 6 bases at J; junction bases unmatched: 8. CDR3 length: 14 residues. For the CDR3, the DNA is TGTGCCAGACGCCTGGACAGGGGAGCCGGGGAGCTGTTTTTT. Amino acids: CARRLDRGAGELFF.

The CDR3 DNA is TGCGCCAGCAGCTTGGCAACAGGGCGAGGGGCCAACGTCCTGACTTTC. Translating it yields CASSLATGRGANVLTF. The chain employs TRBV5-1 and TRBJ2-6; tentatively, D is TRBD1 (6 bases). The CDR3 is 16 residues long. The V end lost 0 bases, the J end lost 4 bases, and 11 bases lay between the germline ends. CDR1 and CDR2 (germline): SGHRS, YFSETQ.

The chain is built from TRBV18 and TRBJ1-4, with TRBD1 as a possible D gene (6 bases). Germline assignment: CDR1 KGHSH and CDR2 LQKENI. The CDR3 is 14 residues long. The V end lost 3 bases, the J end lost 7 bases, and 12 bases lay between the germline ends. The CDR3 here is CASSPQGRGEKLFF. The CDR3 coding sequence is TGTGCCAGCTCACCCCAGGGGAGGGGTGAAAAACTGTTTTTT.

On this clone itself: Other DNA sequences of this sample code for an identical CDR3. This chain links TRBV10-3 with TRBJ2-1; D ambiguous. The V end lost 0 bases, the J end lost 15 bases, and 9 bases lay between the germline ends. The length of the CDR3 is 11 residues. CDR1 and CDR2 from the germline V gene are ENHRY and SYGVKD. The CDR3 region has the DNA TGTGCCATCAGTGAGTCGACTGTGGCGTTCTTC. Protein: CAISESTVAFF.